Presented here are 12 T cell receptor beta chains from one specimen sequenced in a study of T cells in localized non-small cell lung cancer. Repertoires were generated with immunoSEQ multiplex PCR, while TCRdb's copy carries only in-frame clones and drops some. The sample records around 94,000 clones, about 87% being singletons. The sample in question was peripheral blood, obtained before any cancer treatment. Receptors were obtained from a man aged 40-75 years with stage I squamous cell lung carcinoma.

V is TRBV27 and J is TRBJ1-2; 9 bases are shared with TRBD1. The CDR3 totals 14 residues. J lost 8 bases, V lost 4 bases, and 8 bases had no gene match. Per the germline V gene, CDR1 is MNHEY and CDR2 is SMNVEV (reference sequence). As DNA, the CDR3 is TGTGCCAGCAGTTCCGTGACAGGGGGACAGGGCTACACCTTC. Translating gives CASSSVTGGQGYTF.

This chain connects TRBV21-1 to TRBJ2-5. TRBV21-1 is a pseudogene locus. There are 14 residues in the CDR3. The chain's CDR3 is CASSKAGDAETQYF. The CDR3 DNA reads TGTGCCAGCAGCAAAGCCGGGGACGCGGAGACCCAGTACTTC.

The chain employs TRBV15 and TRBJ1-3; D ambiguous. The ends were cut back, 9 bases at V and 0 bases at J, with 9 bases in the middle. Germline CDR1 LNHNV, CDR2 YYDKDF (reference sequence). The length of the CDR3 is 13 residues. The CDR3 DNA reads TGTGCCACTTCCCGGGTCTCTGGAAACACCATATATTTT. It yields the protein CATSRVSGNTIYF.

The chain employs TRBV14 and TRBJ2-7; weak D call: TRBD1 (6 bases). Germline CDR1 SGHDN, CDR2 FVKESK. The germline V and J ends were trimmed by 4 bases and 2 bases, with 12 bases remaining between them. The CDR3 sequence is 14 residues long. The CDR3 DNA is TGTGCCAGCAGCCCAATAGCAGGGGCCTACGAGCAGTACTTC. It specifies CASSPIAGAYEQYF.

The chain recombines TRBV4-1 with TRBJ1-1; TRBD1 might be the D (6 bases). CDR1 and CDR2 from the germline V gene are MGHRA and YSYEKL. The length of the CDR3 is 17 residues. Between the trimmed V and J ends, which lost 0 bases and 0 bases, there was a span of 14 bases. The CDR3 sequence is CASSQDPPRGVNTEAFF. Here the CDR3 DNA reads TGCGCCAGCAGCCAAGATCCACCCAGGGGCGTGAACACTGAAGCTTTCTTT.

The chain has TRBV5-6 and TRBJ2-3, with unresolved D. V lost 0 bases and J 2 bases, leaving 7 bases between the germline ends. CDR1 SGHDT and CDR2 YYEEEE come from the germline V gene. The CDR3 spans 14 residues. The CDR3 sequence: CASSLGSHTDTQYF. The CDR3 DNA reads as TGTGCCAGCAGCTTGGGGAGTCACACAGATACGCAGTATTTT.

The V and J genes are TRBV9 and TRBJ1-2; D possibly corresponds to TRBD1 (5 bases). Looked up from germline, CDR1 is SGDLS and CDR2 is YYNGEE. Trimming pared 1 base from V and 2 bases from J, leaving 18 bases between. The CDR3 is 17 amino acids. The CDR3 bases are TGTGCCAGCAGCGTATCGGACACATATTTAAGAAACTATGGCTACACCTTC. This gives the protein CASSVSDTYLRNYGYTF.

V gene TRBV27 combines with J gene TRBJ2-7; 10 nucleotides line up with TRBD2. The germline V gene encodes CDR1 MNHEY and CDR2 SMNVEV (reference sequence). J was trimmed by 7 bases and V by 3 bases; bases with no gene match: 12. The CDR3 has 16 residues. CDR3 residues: CASSFRPSGGAGEQYF. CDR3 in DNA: TGTGCCAGCAGTTTTAGACCCAGCGGGGGGGCCGGAGAGCAGTACTTC.

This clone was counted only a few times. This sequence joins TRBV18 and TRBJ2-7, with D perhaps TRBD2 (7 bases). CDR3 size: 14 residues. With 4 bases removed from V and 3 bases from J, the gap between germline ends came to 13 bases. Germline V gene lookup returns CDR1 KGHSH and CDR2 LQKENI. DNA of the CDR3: TGTGCCAGCTCACAGGGGGGAGGGGTCTACGAGCAGTACTTC. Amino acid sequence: CASSQGGGVYEQYF.

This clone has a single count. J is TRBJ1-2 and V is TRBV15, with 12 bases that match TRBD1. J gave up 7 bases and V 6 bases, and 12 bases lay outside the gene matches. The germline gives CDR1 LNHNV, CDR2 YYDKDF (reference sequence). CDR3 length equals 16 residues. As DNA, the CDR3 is TGTGCCACCAGTCCGCCGGGACAGGGGGCGACGACTGGCTACACCTTC. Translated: CATSPPGQGATTGYTF.

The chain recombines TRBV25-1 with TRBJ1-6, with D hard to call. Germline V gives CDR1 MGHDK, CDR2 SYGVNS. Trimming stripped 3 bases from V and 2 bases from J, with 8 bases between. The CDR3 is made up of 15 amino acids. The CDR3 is CASSDGQTYNSPLHF. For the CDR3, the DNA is TGTGCCAGCAGTGATGGGCAGACCTATAATTCACCCCTCCACTTT.

CDR3 sequence reads: CASSFGGQGTGYTF. CDR3 sequence (DNA): TGTGCCAGCAGCTTTGGGGGGCAGGGGACTGGCTACACCTTC. The chain employs TRBV7-8 and TRBJ1-2; D possibly corresponds to TRBD1 (6 bases). CDR1 is SGHVS, CDR2 FQNEAQ, per germline. The CDR3 extends over 14 amino acids. The V gene lost 3 bases and the J gene lost 7 bases, with 15 bases spanning the gap.